This T cell receptor (beta chain) is from a study of blood T cell repertoires in COVID-19. On the study more broadly: Samples came from the United States, Italy and Spain, spanning acute and convalescent COVID-19. PBMCs, B-cell-depleted T cells, or T cells provided the cDNA or gDNA that made up the material.

The CDR3 runs to 14 residues. Per the germline V gene, CDR1 is MNHEY and CDR2 is SMNVEV (reference sequence). V gave up 3 bases and J gave up 2 bases, with 9 bases separating them. In the authors' workflow: The authors estimated nucleated cell counts from reference gene primer amplification. Profiled with immunoSEQ multiplex PCR; TCRdb holds only in-frame clones, not every one. For V, J and clone size, that table is used; D and trimming come from the DNA. Among more than 300,000 clones listed, roughly 86% were seen once. The sequenced material came from peripheral blood. The rearrangement uses TRBV27 and TRBJ2-3, with D perhaps matching TRBD1 (6 bases). The TCR was taken from a woman aged 45-59 years with acute or convalescent COVID-19. The CDR3 here is CASSFWTDTDTQYF. Here the CDR3 DNA reads TGTGCCAGCAGTTTCTGGACAGACACAGATACGCAGTATTTT.